This record covers a single T cell receptor beta chain. V gave up 0 bases and J gave up 13 bases, with 10 bases separating them. The CDR3 contains 11 residues. The germline V gene encodes CDR1 DFQATT and CDR2 SNEGSKA (reference sequence). Repertoires were generated with immunoSEQ multiplex PCR, while TCRdb's copy carries only in-frame clones and drops some. The data hold roughly 32,000 clones, with around 82% observed a single time. The data stem from a study of OX40 agonist ivuxolimab in advanced cancers. Overall study context: An anti-OX40 (CD134) antibody with agonistic activity, ivuxolimab, was administered to patients. The mean age was roughly 60 years, ranging from 23 to 79, with around four fifths of participants male.

Material: CD4+ or CD8+ T cells sorted from blood, obtained in a trial of the OX40 agonist ivuxolimab. This chain joins TRBV20-1 and TRBJ2-1; no reliable D call. The sequence was obtained from an adult with an advanced solid tumor such as melanoma, head and neck, liver or kidney cancer. Written as DNA, the CDR3 is TGCAGTGCTAGAGAGCTAGAAGAACAGTTCTTC. Translating gives CSARELEEQFF.